Listed below are T cell receptor beta chains from one sample, sequenced in a study of T cell repertoires in cytomegalovirus infection. A single record per CDR3 protein comes from TCRdb applying MiXCR to the reads. Among roughly 600,000 distinct CDR3 sequences, around 24% were seen once, and the ten largest hold 6.5% to 10%. The sample comprised CD8+ T cells from PBMCs. The receptor source for this set is a human donor in good health (CMV status not recorded). Some clones in this sample may be carry-over from other donors' samples. CDR3s include the opening cysteine and the closing phenylalanine or tryptophan. D genes are given only for firm matches. For some rows the clone size is stated as once, few or many, or as a class when expanded; others skip it.

size	V	J	D	CDR3	DNA
NA	TRBV9	TRBJ2-1	TRBD2	CASSVVAGGHYNEQFF	TGTGCCAGCAGCGTAGTGGCGGGGGGCCACTACAATGAGCAGTTCTTC
NA	TRBV27	TRBJ2-1	NA	CASSSGLGLARHEQFF	TGTGCCAGCAGTTCTGGGTTAGGGCTAGCGCGGCATGAGCAGTTCTTC
NA	TRBV20-1	TRBJ1-2	NA	CSAWDFSNSNGYTF	TGCAGTGCCTGGGACTTTTCAAACTCTAATGGCTACACCTTC
NA	TRBV6-5	TRBJ2-1	NA	CAVSPAYNEQFF	TGTGCCGTCTCGCCCGCGTACAATGAGCAGTTCTTC
NA	TRBV20-1	TRBJ1-4	NA	CSASYGRELELELFF	TGCAGTGCTAGTTACGGACGGGAGTTGGAGTTGGAACTGTTTTTT
many	TRBV12-3/TRBV12-4	TRBJ2-2	NA	CASSPRVATGELFF	TGTGCCAGCAGTCCCCGGGTAGCCACCGGGGAGCTGTTTTTT
NA	TRBV5-1	TRBJ2-1	NA	CASSLFSGPYNEQFF	TGCGCCAGCAGCTTATTTAGCGGACCTTACAATGAGCAGTTCTTC
NA	TRBV28	TRBJ2-1	NA	CASTQGIAYNEQFF	TGTGCCAGCACCCAGGGTATAGCATACAATGAGCAGTTCTTC
few	TRBV5-5	TRBJ1-2	TRBD1	CASSWDRLAGYTF	TGTGCCAGCAGCTGGGACAGATTGGCAGGCTACACCTTC
NA	TRBV6-8	TRBJ1-6	NA	CASSRRVSPLHF	TGTGCCAGCAGCCGGAGGGTCTCACCCCTCCACTTT
NA	TRBV7-9	TRBJ2-1	NA	CASSLGGPVENEQFF	TGTGCCAGCAGCTTAGGGGGGCCCGTTGAGAATGAGCAGTTCTTC
NA	TRBV6-6	TRBJ2-1	TRBD2	CASSYSAAGGVNNEQFF	TGTGCCAGCAGTTACTCTGCAGCGGGGGGGGTAAACAATGAGCAGTTCTTC
many	TRBV7-9	TRBJ2-7	TRBD1	CASSRTGAYEQYF	TGTGCCAGCAGCCGGACAGGGGCCTACGAGCAGTACTTC
NA	TRBV10-3	TRBJ2-1	NA	CAINGDGSEQFF	TGTGCCATCAATGGGGACGGGAGTGAGCAGTTCTTC
many	TRBV7-8	TRBJ1-1	NA	CASSSPGEANTEAFF	TGTGCCAGCAGCTCTCCCGGGGAAGCGAACACTGAAGCTTTCTTT
NA	TRBV12-3/TRBV12-4	TRBJ1-2	NA	CATLGPPNYGYTF	TGTGCCACCCTAGGACCCCCTAACTATGGCTACACCTTC
few	TRBV7-9	TRBJ1-2	NA	CASSPQRVLDFSNYGYTF	TGTGCCAGCAGTCCCCAACGTGTCCTCGATTTTTCTAACTATGGCTACACCTTC
many	TRBV7-2	TRBJ1-1	NA	CASSFMDTYTEAFF	TGTGCCAGCAGCTTTATGGACACTTACACTGAAGCTTTCTTT
NA	TRBV5-1	TRBJ2-3	TRBD1	CASSFPGQGSGTDTQYF	TGCGCCAGCAGCTTCCCCGGACAGGGATCGGGCACAGATACGCAGTATTTT